This TCR beta chain was observed in a study of T cell changes during pregnancy in multiple sclerosis. Profiling relied on immunoSEQ multiplex PCR, and the TCRdb table lists in-frame clones only, not all of them. Altogether about 59,000 clones are present, roughly 90% being singletons, with the ten largest covering about 1.5%. The germline V gene has CDR1 SGHRS and CDR2 YFSETQ. This CDR3 has 14 residues. The germline V and J ends were trimmed by 2 bases and 0 bases, with 8 bases remaining between them. The TCR sequence derives from a female donor with multiple sclerosis, enrolled in a pregnancy study. This chain uses TRBV5-1 with TRBJ2-5; TRBD2 might be the D (5 bases). Source: peripheral blood, taken in the second trimester of pregnancy. This chain's CDR3 is CASSFRGNQETQYF. The CDR3 nucleotides read TGCGCCAGCAGCTTCCGGGGAAACCAAGAGACCCAGTACTTC.